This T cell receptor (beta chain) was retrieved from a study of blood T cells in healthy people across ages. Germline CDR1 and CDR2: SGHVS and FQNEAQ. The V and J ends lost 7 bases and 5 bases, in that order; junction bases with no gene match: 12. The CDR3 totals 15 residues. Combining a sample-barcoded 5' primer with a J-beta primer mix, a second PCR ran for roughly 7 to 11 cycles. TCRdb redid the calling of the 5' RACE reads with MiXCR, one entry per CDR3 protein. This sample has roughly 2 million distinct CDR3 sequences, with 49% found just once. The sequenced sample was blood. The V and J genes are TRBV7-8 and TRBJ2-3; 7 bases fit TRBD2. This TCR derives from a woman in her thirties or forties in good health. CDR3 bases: TGTGCCAGCAACGCCGACAGACTAGCACGAGATACGCAGTATTTT. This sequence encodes CASNADRLARDTQYF.